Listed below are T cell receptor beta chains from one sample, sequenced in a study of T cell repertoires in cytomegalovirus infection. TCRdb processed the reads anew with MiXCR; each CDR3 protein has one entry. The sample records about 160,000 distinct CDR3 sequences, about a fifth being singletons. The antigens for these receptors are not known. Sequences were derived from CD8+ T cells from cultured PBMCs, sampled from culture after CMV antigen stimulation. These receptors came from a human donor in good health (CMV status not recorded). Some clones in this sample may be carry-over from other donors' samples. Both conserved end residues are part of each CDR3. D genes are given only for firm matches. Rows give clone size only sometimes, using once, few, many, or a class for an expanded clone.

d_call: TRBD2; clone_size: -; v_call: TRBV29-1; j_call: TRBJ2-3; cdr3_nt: TGCAGCGTTGAACTAGCGGGGGGGTCAGATACGCAGTATTTT; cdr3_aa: CSVELAGGSDTQYF
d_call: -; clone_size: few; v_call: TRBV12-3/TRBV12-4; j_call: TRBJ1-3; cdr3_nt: TGTGCCAGCACCTTCCTCCCCTCTGGAAACACCATATATTTT; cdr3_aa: CASTFLPSGNTIYF
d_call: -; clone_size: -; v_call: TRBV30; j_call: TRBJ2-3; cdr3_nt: TGTGCCTCGACGAGTGTGAACACAGATACGCAGTATTTT; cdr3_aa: CASTSVNTDTQYF
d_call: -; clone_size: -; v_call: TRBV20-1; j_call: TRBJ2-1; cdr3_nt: TGCAGTGCGCCCCTATCTAATCGGAGGGGATCCTACAATGAGCAGTTCTTC; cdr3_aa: CSAPLSNRRGSYNEQFF
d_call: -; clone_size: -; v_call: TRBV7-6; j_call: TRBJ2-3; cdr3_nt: TGTGCCAGCAGCTTTAGCCAAGGTCCCGGTGGACGGATCACAGATACGCAGTATTTT; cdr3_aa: CASSFSQGPGGRITDTQYF
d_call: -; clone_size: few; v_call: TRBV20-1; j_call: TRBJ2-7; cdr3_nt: TGCAGTGCTAGTTACGGTAACGCTTACGAGCAGTACTTC; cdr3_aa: CSASYGNAYEQYF
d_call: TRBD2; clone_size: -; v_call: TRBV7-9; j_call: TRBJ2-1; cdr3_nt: TGTGCCAGCAGCTTAAGTCTAGCGGGGGTCAATGAGCAGTTCTTC; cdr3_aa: CASSLSLAGVNEQFF
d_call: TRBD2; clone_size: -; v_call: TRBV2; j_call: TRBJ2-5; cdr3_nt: TGTGCCAGCGAGTGGAGGACTAGTAGGAAGACCCAGTACTTC; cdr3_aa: CASEWRTSRKTQYF
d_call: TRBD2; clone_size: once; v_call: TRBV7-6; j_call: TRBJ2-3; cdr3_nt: TGTGCCAGCAGCTTAGAAGGCGGGGGGGCGCGTTATACGCAGTATTTT; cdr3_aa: CASSLEGGGARYTQYF
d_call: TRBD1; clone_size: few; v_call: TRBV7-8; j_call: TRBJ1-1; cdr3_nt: TGTGCCAGCAGCTTAGGACAGGGGATCGCTGAAGCTTTCTTT; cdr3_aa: CASSLGQGIAEAFF
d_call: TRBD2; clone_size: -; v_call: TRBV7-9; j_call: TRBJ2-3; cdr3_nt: TGTGCCAGCAGCCCAAAGGGACTAGCGAGGGGGACAGATACGCAGTATTTT; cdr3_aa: CASSPKGLARGTDTQYF
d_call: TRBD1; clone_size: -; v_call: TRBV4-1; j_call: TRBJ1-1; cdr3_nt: TGCGCCAGCAGCCAAGGGATTCAGGGACAGGTATCCACTGAAGCTTTCTTT; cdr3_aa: CASSQGIQGQVSTEAFF
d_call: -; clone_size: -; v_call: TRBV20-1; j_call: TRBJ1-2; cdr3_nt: TGCAGTGCTCTTGAGGGGTCCGGGGGCTACACCTTC; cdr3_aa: CSALEGSGGYTF
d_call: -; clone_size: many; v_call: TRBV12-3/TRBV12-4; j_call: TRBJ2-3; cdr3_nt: TGTGCCAGCAGTTCCGCAGATACGCAGTATTTT; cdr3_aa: CASSSADTQYF
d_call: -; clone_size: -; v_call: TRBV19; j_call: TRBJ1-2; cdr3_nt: TGTGCCAGTACCCCTCCCCGGGGGTTCTATGGCTACACCTTC; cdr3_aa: CASTPPRGFYGYTF
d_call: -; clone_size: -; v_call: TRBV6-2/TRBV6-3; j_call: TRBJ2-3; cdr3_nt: TGTGCCAGCAGTTACTCCGGCCAGGGAACAGATACGCAGTATTTT; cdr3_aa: CASSYSGQGTDTQYF
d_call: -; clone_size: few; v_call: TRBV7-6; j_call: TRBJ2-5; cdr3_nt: TGTGCCAGCAGCCCAGCGGGTACTCAAGAGACCCAGTACTTC; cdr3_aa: CASSPAGTQETQYF
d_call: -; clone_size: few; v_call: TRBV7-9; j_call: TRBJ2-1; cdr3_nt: TGTGCCAGCAGCTTGTACGGGGCCGGAAATGAGCAGTTCTTC; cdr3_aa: CASSLYGAGNEQFF
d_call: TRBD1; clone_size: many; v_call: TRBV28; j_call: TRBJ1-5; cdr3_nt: TGTGCCAGCGAAGTGGAAGGGGGCGCGGATCAGCCCCAGCATTTT; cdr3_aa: CASEVEGGADQPQHF
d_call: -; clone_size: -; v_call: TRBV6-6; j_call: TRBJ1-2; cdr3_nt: TGTGCCAGCAGGGAACTGGGGAGCTTAAAGTATGGCTACACCTTC; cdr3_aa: CASRELGSLKYGYTF
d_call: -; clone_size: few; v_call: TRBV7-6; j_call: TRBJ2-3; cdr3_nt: TGTGCCAGCAGCCCCCGCGTGGAGGCACAAGATACGCAGTATTTT; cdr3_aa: CASSPRVEAQDTQYF
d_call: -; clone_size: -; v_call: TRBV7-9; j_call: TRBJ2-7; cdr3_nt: TGTGCCAGCGGTACGGGGCCTAGGAACGAGCAGTACTTC; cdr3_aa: CASGTGPRNEQYF
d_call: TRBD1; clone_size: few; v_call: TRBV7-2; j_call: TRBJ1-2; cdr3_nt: TGTGCCAGCAGCTCCTTAGCAGGGGGTTTCTATGGCTACACCTTC; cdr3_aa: CASSSLAGGFYGYTF
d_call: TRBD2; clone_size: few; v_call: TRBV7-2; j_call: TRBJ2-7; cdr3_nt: TGTGCCAGCAGCCTTCTAGCGGGACGGCACGAGCAGTACTTC; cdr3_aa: CASSLLAGRHEQYF
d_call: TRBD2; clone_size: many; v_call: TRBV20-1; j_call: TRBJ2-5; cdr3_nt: TGCAGTGCTAGAGAATCGTTTGGGCTAGCGGGGCCCCAAGAGACCCAGTACTTC; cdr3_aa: CSARESFGLAGPQETQYF
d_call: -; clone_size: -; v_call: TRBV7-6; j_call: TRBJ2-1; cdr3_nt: TGTGCCAGCACCTGGGGCTCGGTATGGGAGCAGTTCTTC; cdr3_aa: CASTWGSVWEQFF
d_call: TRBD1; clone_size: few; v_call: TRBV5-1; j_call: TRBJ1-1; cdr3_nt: TGCGCCAGCAGCTCCCCACCACAGGGGGCGAACACTGAAGCTTTCTTT; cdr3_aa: CASSSPPQGANTEAFF
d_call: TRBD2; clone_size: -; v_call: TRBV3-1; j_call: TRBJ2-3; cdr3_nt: TGTGCCAGCAGCCCAGACGGGGTCGCGGGAGGTGGCACAGATACGCAGTATTTT; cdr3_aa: CASSPDGVAGGGTDTQYF
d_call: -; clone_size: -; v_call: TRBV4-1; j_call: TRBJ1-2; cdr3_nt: TGCGCCAGCAGCCAAGATACCAGGGGAAATGGCTACACCTTC; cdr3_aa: CASSQDTRGNGYTF
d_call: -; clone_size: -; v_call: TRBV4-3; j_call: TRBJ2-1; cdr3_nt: TGCGCCAGCAGCCTTAGGACTCCATACAATGAGCAGTTCTTC; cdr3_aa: CASSLRTPYNEQFF
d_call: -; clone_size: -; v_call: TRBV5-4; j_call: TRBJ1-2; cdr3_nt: TGTGCCAGCAGCTTGTATTCCAGAGACTATGGCTACACCTTC; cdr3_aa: CASSLYSRDYGYTF
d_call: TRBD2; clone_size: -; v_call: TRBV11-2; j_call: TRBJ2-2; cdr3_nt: TGTGCCAGCAGGGGAGGGCTAGCGGTCACCGGGGAGCTGTTTTTT; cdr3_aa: CASRGGLAVTGELFF
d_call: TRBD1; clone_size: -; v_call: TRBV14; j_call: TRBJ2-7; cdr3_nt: TGTGCCAGCAGCCGGACAGGGAAATCCTACGAGCAGTACTTC; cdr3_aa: CASSRTGKSYEQYF
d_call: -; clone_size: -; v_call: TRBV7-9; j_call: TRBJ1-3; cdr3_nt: TGTGCCAGCAGGGGGTTGGGGGGGGCCTATGGAAACACCATATATTTT; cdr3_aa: CASRGLGGAYGNTIYF
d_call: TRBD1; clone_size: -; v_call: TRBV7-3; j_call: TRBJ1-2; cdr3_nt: TGTGCCAGCAGCCCGACTGACAGGGTCTATGGCTACACCTTC; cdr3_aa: CASSPTDRVYGYTF
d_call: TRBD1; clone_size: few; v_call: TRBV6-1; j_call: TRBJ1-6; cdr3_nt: TGTGCCAGCAGTGAAGGAAGGCACAGGGGTAATTCACCCCTCCACTTT; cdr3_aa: CASSEGRHRGNSPLHF
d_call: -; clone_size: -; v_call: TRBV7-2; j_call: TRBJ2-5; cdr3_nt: TGTGCCAGCAGCCAAGGGGCCCGACTAGGTGGAGGCCAAGAGACCCAGTACTTC; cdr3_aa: CASSQGARLGGGQETQYF
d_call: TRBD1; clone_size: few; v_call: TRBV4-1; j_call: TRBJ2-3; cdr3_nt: TGCGCCAGTAGCCAAGATGGTCCCGGGACAGTCACAGATACGCAGTATTTT; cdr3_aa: CASSQDGPGTVTDTQYF
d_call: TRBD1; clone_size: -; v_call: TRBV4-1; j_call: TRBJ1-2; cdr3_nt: TGCGCCAGCAGCGACCGGGACAGGGGATTTGGCTACACCTTC; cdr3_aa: CASSDRDRGFGYTF
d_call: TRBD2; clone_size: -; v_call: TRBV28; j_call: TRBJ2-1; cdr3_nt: TGTGCCAGCAGCACCCTCCTACTAGCGGAGAGACCTTATGAGCAGTTCTTC; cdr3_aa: CASSTLLLAERPYEQFF
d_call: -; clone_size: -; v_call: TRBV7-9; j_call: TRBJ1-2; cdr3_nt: TGTGCCAGCACCTGGAGCTATGGCTACACCTTC; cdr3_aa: CASTWSYGYTF
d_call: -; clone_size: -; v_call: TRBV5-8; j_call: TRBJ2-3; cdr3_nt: TGTGCCAGCAGCTTGGGGGCCTGGGACGGGAGCACAGATACGCAGTATTTT; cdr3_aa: CASSLGAWDGSTDTQYF
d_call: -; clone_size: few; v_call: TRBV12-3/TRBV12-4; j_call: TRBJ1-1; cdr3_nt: TGTGCCAGCAGTTTCTTCGGGTTGAACACTGAAGCTTTCTTT; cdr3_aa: CASSFFGLNTEAFF
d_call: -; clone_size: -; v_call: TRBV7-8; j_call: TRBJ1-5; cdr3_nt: TGTGCCACGGACAGTCGGTGGAGCAATCAGCCCCAGCATTTT; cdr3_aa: CATDSRWSNQPQHF
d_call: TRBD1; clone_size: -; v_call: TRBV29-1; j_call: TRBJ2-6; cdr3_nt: TGCAGCGCGGCGGGACAGGGGGCGGATGGGGCCAACGTCCTGACTTTC; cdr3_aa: CSAAGQGADGANVLTF
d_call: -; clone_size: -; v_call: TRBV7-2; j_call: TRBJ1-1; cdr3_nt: TGTGCCAGCAGCTTACTGGGGATGAACACTGAAGCTTTCTTT; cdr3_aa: CASSLLGMNTEAFF
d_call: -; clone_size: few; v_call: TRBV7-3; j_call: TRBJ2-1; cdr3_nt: TGTGCCAGCAGCCCGACCAGCAATGAGCAGTTCTTC; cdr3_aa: CASSPTSNEQFF
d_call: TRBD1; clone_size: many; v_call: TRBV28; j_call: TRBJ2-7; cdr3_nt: TGTGCCAGCACCTGGACAGGGAACTCCTACGAGCAGTACTTC; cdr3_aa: CASTWTGNSYEQYF
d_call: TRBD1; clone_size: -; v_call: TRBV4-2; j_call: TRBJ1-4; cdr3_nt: TGTGCCAGCAGCCAAGGCGTCGGGACAGGGATTTCGACTAATGAAAAACTGTTTTTT; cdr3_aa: CASSQGVGTGISTNEKLFF
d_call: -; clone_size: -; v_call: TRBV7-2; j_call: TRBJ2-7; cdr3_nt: TGTGCCAGCAGCTTCCCAGGAGCTGGGGGAGTGGACTACGAGCAGTACTTC; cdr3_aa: CASSFPGAGGVDYEQYF
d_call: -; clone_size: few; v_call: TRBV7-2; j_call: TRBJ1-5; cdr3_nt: TGTGCCAGCAGCCCGTTACGGGGGAAGGGTCAGCCCCAGCATTTT; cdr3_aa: CASSPLRGKGQPQHF
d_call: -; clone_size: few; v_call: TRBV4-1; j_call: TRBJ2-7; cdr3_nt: TGCGCCAGCAGCCAAGTCGCAGGGACCTACGAGCAGTACTTC; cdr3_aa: CASSQVAGTYEQYF
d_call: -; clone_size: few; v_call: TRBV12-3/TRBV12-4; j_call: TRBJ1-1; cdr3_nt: TGTGCCAGCAGTTACCACCAGGTTTTGAACACTGAAGCTTTCTTT; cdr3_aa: CASSYHQVLNTEAFF
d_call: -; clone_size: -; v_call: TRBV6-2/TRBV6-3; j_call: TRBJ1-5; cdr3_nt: TGTGCCAGCAGTTACTCGGTAAATACCAATAGCAATCAGCCCCAGCATTTT; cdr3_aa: CASSYSVNTNSNQPQHF
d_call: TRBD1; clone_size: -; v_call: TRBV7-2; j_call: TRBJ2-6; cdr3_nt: TGTGCCAGCAGCTTACACGTTAGGGACAGGGGGCGTAGTGGGGCCAACGGCCTGACTTTC; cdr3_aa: CASSLHVRDRGRSGANGLTF